The 23 T cell receptor beta chains in this list originate from one sample, sequenced in a study of blood T cell repertoires in COVID-19. Clones were read by immunoSEQ multiplex PCR, and TCRdb kept only the in-frame ones, dropping some. The data show 250,000 to 300,000 clones, about 83% seen once. The sequencing input was peripheral blood. The receptors were gathered from a man aged 80 or over with acute or convalescent COVID-19.

The V gene is TRBV5-1, the J gene TRBJ2-2, with TRBD2 matching over 10 bases. The CDR3 runs 17 residues. Trimming at V came to 0 bases and at J to 2 bases, leaving 4 bases not matched to a gene. Per germline, CDR1 SGHRS and CDR2 YFSETQ. The CDR3 nucleotides read TGCGCCAGCAGCTTGGCCAGCGGGGGGGTTAACACCGGGGAGCTGTTTTTT. Translated, it gives CASSLASGGVNTGELFF.

The rearrangement uses TRBV13 and TRBJ1-1; D is undetermined. CDR3 length: 14 amino acids. Per germline, CDR1 PRHDT and CDR2 FYEKMQ (reference sequence). Trimming removed 4 bases at V and 4 bases at J, with 13 bases between. CDR3 nucleotide sequence: TGTGCCAGCAGCTGGGGAGGACGATTCACTGAAGCTTTCTTT. This translates into CASSWGGRFTEAFF.

V gene TRBV5-4 combines with J gene TRBJ2-1; a weak D match, TRBD2 (5 bases). Deletions cut 3 bases from V and 7 bases from J, with 17 bases between. The CDR3 is 15 amino acids. In germline, CDR1 is SGHNT, CDR2 YYREEE (reference sequence). The CDR3 DNA sequence: TGTGCCAGCAGCTCTGGAGGCCATGGGAGAAATGAGCAGTTCTTC. Encoded protein: CASSSGGHGRNEQFF. The entire variable domain, with the rest obtained from reference TRBV5-4 and TRBJ2-1, is as follows: ETGVTQSPTHLIKTRGQQVTLRCSSQSGHNTVSWYQQALGQGPQFIFQYYREEENGRGNFPPRFSGLQFPNYSSELNVNALELDDSALYLCASSSGGHGRNEQFFGPGTRLTVL.

This clone has only a few counts. Since the CDR3 does not end with the conserved phenylalanine or tryptophan, this likely comes from a read error. No DNA is shown, since the ends of the CDR3 on it are uncertain; the CDR3 is the one TCRdb lists. The chain's CDR3 is CASSLALLEGAPQL. The chain employs TRBV7-9 and TRBJ1-2; the table's D gene call, TRBD1, was not cross checked with the DNA. CDR1 is SEHNR and CDR2 is FQNEAQ in the germline V gene (reference sequence). The CDR3 spans 14 amino acids, including both terminal residues.

The chain employs TRBV11-2 and TRBJ1-4; weak D call: TRBD1 (5 bases). Trimming pared 0 bases from V and 5 bases from J, leaving 16 bases between. The germline CDR1 and CDR2 sequences are SGHAT and FQNNGV. The CDR3 contains 17 residues. CDR3 sequence: CASSLDLYRGGNEKLFF. CDR3 coding DNA: TGTGCCAGCAGCTTAGATCTTTACCGGGGGGGAAATGAAAAACTGTTTTTT. The entire variable domain, with the rest obtained from reference TRBV11-2 and TRBJ1-4, is as follows: EAGVAQSPRYKIIEKRQSVAFWCNPISGHATLYWYQQILGQGPKLLIQFQNNGVVDDSQLPKDRFSAERLKGVDSTLKIQPAKLEDSAVYLCASSLDLYRGGNEKLFFGSGTQLSVL.

This chain links TRBV5-1 with TRBJ2-1, with 9 positions matching TRBD2. The germline V gene encodes CDR1 SGHRS and CDR2 YFSETQ. V lost 2 bases and J lost 2; bases outside the gene matches: 2. This CDR3 has 15 amino acids. CDR3 DNA: TGCGCCAGCAGCTTTAGCGGGAGCGCCTACAATGAGCAGTTCTTC. Translation gives CASSFSGSAYNEQFF.

This chain connects TRBV5-1 to TRBJ2-2, with TRBD1 matching 7 bases. V lost 4 bases and J lost 3; bases outside the gene matches: 9. Germline assignment: CDR1 SGHRS and CDR2 YFSETQ. This CDR3 comprises 16 residues. The CDR3 DNA is TGCGCCAGCAGCAAAAGAGGGGGCGCGGACACCGGGGAGCTGTTTTTT. Encoded protein: CASSKRGGADTGELFF.

In its sample, this clone was seen many times. The same CDR3 can be traced to other DNA sequences in this sample. DNA of the CDR3: TGTGCCAGCAGCTTGGGGGGCGCAGATACGCAGTATTTT. Translation: CASSLGGADTQYF. The chain uses TRBV5-5 and TRBJ2-3; D may be TRBD1 (5 bases). The CDR3 is 13 residues long. V was shortened by 0 bases and J by 4 bases, with 6 bases between the two germline ends. Germline V CDR1 and CDR2: SGHKS, YYEKEE (reference sequence).

The chain joins TRBV30 to TRBJ1-1; a weak D match, TRBD1 (5 bases). Germline-derived CDR1 and CDR2 are GTSNPN and SVGIG (reference sequence). The CDR3 is 11 amino acids. The V end lost 2 bases, the J end lost 6 bases, and 7 bases lay between the germline ends. The CDR3 DNA sequence: TGTGCCTGGAGTTCCAGGGCTGAAGCTTTCTTT. Its protein product is CAWSSRAEAFF.

This chain joins TRBV5-4 and TRBJ2-3, with D tentatively TRBD2 (5 bases). Germline assignment: CDR1 SGHNT and CDR2 YYREEE (reference sequence). The V end was cut by 1 base, the J end by 5 bases, with 17 bases between. CDR3 length: 16 amino acids. The CDR3 nucleotides are TGTGCCAGCAGCTTGAGAGCGGCTCCCCTGGGAGATACGCAGTATTTT. Amino acid sequence: CASSLRAAPLGDTQYF.

The rearrangement uses TRBV10-3 and TRBJ2-3; 9 bases are a match to TRBD1. CDR3 length: 17 amino acids. CDR1 and CDR2 (germline): ENHRY, SYGVKD. V was clipped by 5 bases and J by 2 bases; unmatched bases: 11. Here the CDR3 reads CAISPFPGQGSTDTQYF. The CDR3 DNA follows: TGTGCCATCAGTCCCTTCCCGGGACAGGGATCCACAGATACGCAGTATTTT.

The chain uses TRBV11-2 and TRBJ1-5; TRBD1 might be the D (6 bases). Trimming removed 5 bases at V and 9 bases at J, with 14 bases between. CDR3 length: 13 residues. CDR1 is SGHAT, CDR2 FQNNGV, per germline. In DNA form, the CDR3 reads TGTGCCAGCAGCCTGGCCACAGGGTGGCCCCAGCATTTT. This sequence encodes CASSLATGWPQHF. Looking up the rest from reference TRBV11-2 and TRBJ1-5 gives the full variable domain: EAGVAQSPRYKIIEKRQSVAFWCNPISGHATLYWYQQILGQGPKLLIQFQNNGVVDDSQLPKDRFSAERLKGVDSTLKIQPAKLEDSAVYLCASSLATGWPQHFGDGTRLSIL.

Only a few counts were recorded for this clone. The chain combines TRBV2 with TRBJ1-1; TRBD1 matches at 8 bases. Germline trimming cut 10 bases from V and 3 bases from J; bases unmatched to any gene: 7. Germline CDR1 reads SNHLY; CDR2 reads FYNNEI. The CDR3 runs to 13 residues. In DNA form, the CDR3 reads TGTGCCAACCGACAGGGGCCTTACACTGAAGCTTTCTTT. It is translated as CANRQGPYTEAFF. The full variable domain, its missing parts supplied by reference TRBV2 and TRBJ1-1, is EPEVTQTPSHQVTQMGQEVILRCVPISNHLYFYWYRQILGQKVEFLVSFYNNEISEKSEIFDDQFSVERPDGSNFTLKIRSTKLEDSAMYFCANRQGPYTEAFFGQGTRLTVV.

The chain is built from TRBV2 and TRBJ1-3; TRBD1 agrees at 7 bases. Trimming took 10 bases from V and 0 from J; bases not matched to a gene: 12. In germline, CDR1 is SNHLY, CDR2 FYNNEI. The CDR3 contains 16 residues. CDR3 residues: CAKTDQAGGSGNTIYF. The DNA of the CDR3 is TGTGCCAAAACTGACCAGGCAGGGGGCTCTGGAAACACCATATATTTT.

V and J are TRBV7-2 and TRBJ1-1; 8 bases are a match to TRBD1. The J segment lost 1 base and the V segment lost 1 base, leaving 2 bases of the junction unmatched. The CDR3 runs to 15 residues. In germline, CDR1 is SGHTA, CDR2 FQGNSA. CDR3 DNA sequence: TGTGCCAGCAGCTTAGGGGGGACAGGGAACACTGAAGCTTTCTTT. It codes for CASSLGGTGNTEAFF.

The V gene is TRBV28, the J gene TRBJ2-3; 7 bases line up with TRBD1. The CDR3 has 12 residues. Germline CDR1 MDHEN, CDR2 SYDVKM. V shed 8 bases, J shed 1 base, and the junction held 0 bases outside the gene matches. CDR3 sequence (DNA): TGTGCCAGCGGACAGGGCACAGATACGCAGTATTTT. As protein: CASGQGTDTQYF.

The sample holds one count of this clone. The chain recombines TRBV19 with TRBJ2-3; the D gene is possibly TRBD2 (5 bases). Germline lookup yields CDR1 LNHDA and CDR2 SQIVND (reference sequence). The CDR3 extends over 13 amino acids. Trimming removed 1 base at V and 8 bases at J, with 10 bases between. The CDR3 DNA sequence: TGTGCCAGTAGTATAGGTGAGGGCGGTACGCAGTATTTT. This sequence encodes CASSIGEGGTQYF.

V gene TRBV9 combines with J gene TRBJ2-5; 8 bases match TRBD2. V lost 3 bases to trimming and J lost 5 bases; unmatched junction nucleotides: 9. The CDR3 length is 15 residues. Germline V gives CDR1 SGDLS, CDR2 YYNGEE. The CDR3 protein is CASSASGLVAETQYF. Here the CDR3 DNA reads TGTGCCAGCAGCGCCTCGGGACTAGTCGCCGAGACCCAGTACTTC.

This clone was counted a few times. The V call is TRBV11-2, the J call TRBJ2-5; a weak D match, TRBD2 (5 bases). The CDR3 spans 14 residues. V lost 1 base to trimming and J lost 5 bases, with 11 bases between them. Germline-derived CDR1 and CDR2 are SGHAT and FQNNGV. The CDR3 nucleotides are TGTGCCAGCAGCTTAGGTTATACGGGGGAGACCCAGTACTTC. This sequence encodes CASSLGYTGETQYF.

The chain carries TRBV19 and TRBJ2-5, with 14 bases lining up with TRBD2. CDR1 and CDR2 from the germline V gene are LNHDA and SQIVND (reference sequence). The CDR3 extends over 16 amino acids. J gave up 4 bases and V 3 bases, and 4 bases lay outside the gene matches. The CDR3 DNA reads TGTGCCAGTAGTATGGGACTAGCGGGAGCGGCAGAGACCCAGTACTTC. It translates to CASSMGLAGAAETQYF.

The chain recombines TRBV6-6 with TRBJ2-3, with 11 positions matching TRBD2. The CDR3 loop spans 15 amino acids. With 8 bases clipped from V and 1 base from J, the junction kept 5 bases outside the gene matches. Germline assignment: CDR1 MNHNY and CDR2 SVGAGI (reference sequence). The CDR3 spells CASGSTSGGTDTQYF. The CDR3, as DNA: TGTGCCAGCGGTTCGACTAGCGGGGGCACAGATACGCAGTATTTT.

In its sample, this clone was seen once. This chain's CDR3 is CSASATGSSYEQYF. CDR3 coding DNA: TGCAGTGCTAGTGCCACAGGGAGCTCCTACGAGCAGTACTTC. V usage is TRBV20-1 and J usage is TRBJ2-7; a possible D gene is TRBD1 (6 bases). The V and J ends lost 3 bases and 0 bases respectively, with 12 bases between them. Germline-derived CDR1 and CDR2 are DFQATT and SNEGSKA (reference sequence). CDR3 length: 14 residues.

This sequence joins TRBV5-6 and TRBJ2-7, with 12 bases fitting TRBD1. The germline CDR1 and CDR2 sequences are SGHDT and YYEEEE. Trimming took 4 bases from V and 3 from J; bases not matched to a gene: 8. CDR3 length: 16 residues. This CDR3 is CASSRAGTGGGYEQYF. Here the CDR3 DNA reads TGTGCCAGCAGCCGTGCCGGGACAGGGGGCGGCTACGAGCAGTACTTC.